Here is one TCR beta chain with its context. Its antigen is undetermined. The data were taken from a study of a mutant IDH1 vaccine in newly diagnosed glioma. The overall study: Patients got radiotherapy, temozolomide, or both beforehand, and most got both.

The CDR3 is made up of 13 amino acids. CDR1 is SGHNT and CDR2 is YYREEE in the germline V gene (reference sequence). Trimming cost V 7 bases and J 7 bases, with 17 bases left between them. Study-wide points: Pseudoprogression appeared unlinked to shifts in leading peripheral T cell clonotypes.

Clones were read by immunoSEQ multiplex PCR, and TCRdb kept only the in-frame ones, dropping some. The sample shows tens of thousands of clones, roughly four fifths of them seen only once. Time point indicated: baseline, week 1 (first vaccination visit). The sample's treatment: pre-vaccination baseline after standard-of-care therapy. Each tumor in the donors was a new WHO grade 3 or 4 astrocytoma, IDH1-mutant and ATRX-lost. The material was PBMCs, obtained from a glioma patient treated with radiotherapy, temozolomide or both. The V gene is TRBV5-4, the J gene TRBJ1-2; D is ambiguous. This TCR derives from a young man with glioma. The CDR3 sequence: CASSPTVGRGYTF. The CDR3 coding sequence is TGTGCCAGCTCGCCGACGGTAGGACGTGGCTACACCTTC. Filled out from reference TRBV5-4 and TRBJ1-2, the complete variable domain reads ETGVTQSPTHLIKTRGQQVTLRCSSQSGHNTVSWYQQALGQGPQFIFQYYREEENGRGNFPPRFSGLQFPNYSSELNVNALELDDSALYLCASSPTVGRGYTFGSGTRLTVV.